Detailed here is one TCR beta chain. This record comes from a study of blood T cell repertoires in COVID-19. As for the study in general: Samples of COVID-19 (acute and convalescent) were obtained from the United States, Italy and Spain. T cells, B-cell-depleted T cells, or PBMCs supplied cDNA or gDNA.

Between the trimmed V and J ends, which lost 0 bases and 3 bases, there was a span of 12 bases. The CDR3 is 15 amino acids. Per germline, CDR1 SGHNT and CDR2 YENEEA. As originally analysed: How many nucleated cells were present was estimated from reference gene primer amplification. Method: immunoSEQ multiplex PCR; TCRdb's copy keeps in-frame clones and lacks some. Clonal size and the V and J genes are those of that table, whereas D and trimming came from the DNA. The table has about 210,000 clones, approximately 85% seen once; the top ten hold less than 8%. This sequence was found in a woman aged 45 to 65 with active or convalescent COVID-19. This chain joins TRBV11-3 and TRBJ2-7, with D perhaps matching TRBD1 (5 bases). The sample was peripheral blood. This CDR3 is CASSLEGQAYYEQYF. CDR3 coding DNA: TGTGCCAGCAGCTTAGAGGGGCAGGCCTACTACGAGCAGTACTTC.